What follows are 16 T cell receptor beta chains derived from one specimen sequenced in a study of CD8+ T cells in alopecia areata (dated by TCRdb to the late 2010s). The sample's treatment or condition, from its label and the paper: oral pan-JAK inhibitor, 5-10 mg twice daily. The library was produced with the immunoSEQ multiplex PCR assay. RNA was extracted from all samples and reverse transcribed into cDNA as template for TCR sequencing. The source is immuneACCESS, and TCRdb retained only in-frame sequences with V and J called. Part of the clones is not carried over; for the studies checked, unresolved V genes explain less than half of this, and the remainder is unexplained. This sample lists hundreds of thousands of clones; about two fifths were detected once. The ten largest clones represent 0.4% to 0.55% of the sample. This specimen was CD4+ T cells sorted from blood, taken at approximately week 30, from a patient treated with tofacitinib. The receptors here all came from a human donor with alopecia areata.

The rearrangement links TRBV5-1 to TRBJ2-1; D gene ambiguous. V was pared by 0 bases and J by 7 bases, with 11 bases between. Germline V gene sequence: CDR1 SGHRS, CDR2 YFSETQ. The CDR3 has 14 amino acids. The CDR3 here is CASSLVSVGNEQFF. The DNA for the CDR3 is TGCGCCAGCAGCTTGGTATCTGTTGGGAATGAGCAGTTCTTC.

The rearrangement uses TRBV30 and TRBJ2-3; D uncertain. This CDR3 is built from 13 residues. The germline CDR1 and CDR2 sequences are GTSNPN and SVGIG (reference sequence). With 2 bases removed from V and 4 bases from J, the gap between germline ends came to 10 bases. The CDR3 spells CAWSLTLSDTQYF. The CDR3 DNA sequence: TGTGCCTGGAGTTTAACACTTTCAGATACGCAGTATTTT.

The rearrangement uses TRBV30 and TRBJ1-2, with D unresolved. This CDR3 has 11 amino acids. The germline V gene has CDR1 GTSNPN and CDR2 SVGIG (reference sequence). V shed 3 bases and J shed 4 bases, with 6 bases lying between them. In nucleotides, the CDR3 is TGTGCCTGGAGGTTGATCTATGGCTACACCTTC. It yields the protein CAWRLIYGYTF.

This chain joins TRBV25-1 and TRBJ1-2; the match to TRBD1 covers 9 bases. V trimming: 2 bases; J trimming: 7 bases; junction bases outside the gene matches: 8. The CDR3 runs to 15 residues. From germline, CDR1 is MGHDK and CDR2 SYGVNS. For the CDR3, the DNA is TGTGCCAGCAGTGAACAACAGGGGGCAACTGGTGGCTACACCTTC. It translates to CASSEQQGATGGYTF.

The V and J genes are TRBV6-5 and TRBJ2-1, with D possibly TRBD1 on 6 matching bases. The CDR3 sequence is 14 residues long. V dropped 4 bases and J dropped 7 bases, with 14 bases sitting between them. CDR1 is MNHEY and CDR2 is SVGAGI in the germline V gene. CDR3 bases: TGTGCCAGCAGTTCAACAGGGTTGGGTAATGAGCAGTTCTTC. Protein product: CASSSTGLGNEQFF.

The rearrangement links TRBV9 to TRBJ1-2, with 7 nucleotides matching TRBD1. J lost 2 bases, V lost 3 bases, and 13 bases had no gene match. Per the germline V gene, CDR1 is SGDLS and CDR2 is YYNGEE. CDR3 length: 17 residues. CDR3 sequence: CASSADLTGKQNYGYTF. CDR3 in DNA: TGTGCCAGCAGCGCGGACTTGACAGGGAAACAGAACTATGGCTACACCTTC.

This clone occurred a few times. The V call is TRBV29-1, the J call TRBJ1-1; D might be TRBD1 (5 bases). The germline CDR1 and CDR2 sequences are SQVTM and ANQGSEA. The germline V and J ends were trimmed by 1 base and 6 bases, with 24 bases remaining between them. This CDR3 has 17 amino acids. The CDR3 bases are TGCAGCGTTGAAGGTCGTCTGTCGTGGGGACGGAGGGCTGAAGCTTTCTTT. It translates to CSVEGRLSWGRRAEAFF.

The chain recombines TRBV30 with TRBJ1-3; D remains unclear. Germline CDR1 reads GTSNPN; CDR2 reads SVGIG (reference sequence). CDR3 length: 12 amino acids. V was pared by 4 bases and J by 2 bases, with 6 bases between. The CDR3 nucleotides are TGTGCCTGGACTGGCACTGGAAACACCATATATTTT. The encoded protein is CAWTGTGNTIYF.

This chain uses TRBV5-4 with TRBJ1-2; D gene ambiguous. V was trimmed by 2 bases and J by 8 bases, leaving 28 bases between them. The CDR3 extends over 18 amino acids. Germline V gene lookup returns CDR1 SGHNT and CDR2 YYREEE (reference sequence). The DNA of the CDR3 is TGTGCCAGCAGCTTCTCAAGGACCGAGCCTCGTTTCAATCGGGGCTACACCTTC. It specifies CASSFSRTEPRFNRGYTF.

The V call is TRBV7-9, the J call TRBJ1-5; no reliable D call. The CDR3 runs 13 residues. The ends were cut back, 1 base at V and 7 bases at J, with 8 bases in the middle. Germline assignment: CDR1 SEHNR and CDR2 FQNEAQ (reference sequence). CDR3 bases: TGTGCCAGCAGCTTAGAGGTAAACCAGCCCCAGCATTTT. Its translation: CASSLEVNQPQHF.

The genes are TRBV29-1 and TRBJ1-1, with D hard to call. Germline assignment: CDR1 SQVTM and CDR2 ANQGSEA. The CDR3 has 13 amino acids. With 7 bases removed from V and 3 bases from J, the gap between germline ends came to 15 bases. CDR3 region: CSAQPGKDTEAFF. CDR3 sequence (DNA): TGCAGCGCCCAGCCGGGGAAGGACACTGAAGCTTTCTTT.

The V and J genes are TRBV9 and TRBJ1-4; D may be TRBD1 (5 bases). Trimming removed 3 bases from V and 7 bases from J, with 19 bases in between. The CDR3 spans 16 residues. Per the germline V gene, CDR1 is SGDLS and CDR2 is YYNGEE. CDR3 in DNA: TGTGCCAGCAGCGCCCGTCCTTGGGGCGTCGGTGAAAAACTGTTTTTT. Translating gives CASSARPWGVGEKLFF.

This clone was seen a handful of times. J is TRBJ1-1 and V is TRBV18; perhaps TRBD1 as D (5 bases). V shed 6 bases and J shed 3 bases, with 11 bases lying between them. The CDR3 sequence is 13 residues long. Per germline, CDR1 KGHSH and CDR2 LQKENI. CDR3 region: CASSQQVDTEAFF. CDR3 nucleotide sequence: TGTGCCAGCTCGCAACAGGTTGACACTGAAGCTTTCTTT.

This clone was seen a handful of times. The chain employs TRBV29-1 and TRBJ2-1; TRBD1 matches 7 bases. The germline V gene encodes CDR1 SQVTM and CDR2 ANQGSEA. Trimming cost V 3 bases and J 6 bases; bases outside gene matches: 8. The CDR3 contains 14 residues. The CDR3 coding sequence is TGCAGCGTTGACAAGGGGGCTCTGGCCAATGAGCAGTTCTTC. As protein: CSVDKGALANEQFF.

This clone was seen only once. The genes are TRBV27 and TRBJ1-2; the match to TRBD1 covers 9 bases. Germline V gene data show CDR1 as MNHEY and CDR2 as SMNVEV (reference sequence). The trim removed 5 bases at V and 0 bases at J, leaving 4 bases unmatched. CDR3 length: 15 residues. The CDR3 DNA reads TGTGCCAGCAGTGGGACAGGGAAAGCTAACTATGGCTACACCTTC. It encodes CASSGTGKANYGYTF.

V and J are TRBV5-1 and TRBJ2-2, with D unresolved. The CDR3 is made up of 15 amino acids. V was shortened by 9 bases and J by 0 bases, with 15 bases between the two germline ends. CDR1 is SGHRS, CDR2 YFSETQ, per germline. This CDR3 is CATSVGVPNTGELFF. The DNA for the CDR3 is TGCGCCACATCCGTGGGCGTCCCGAACACCGGGGAGCTGTTTTTT.